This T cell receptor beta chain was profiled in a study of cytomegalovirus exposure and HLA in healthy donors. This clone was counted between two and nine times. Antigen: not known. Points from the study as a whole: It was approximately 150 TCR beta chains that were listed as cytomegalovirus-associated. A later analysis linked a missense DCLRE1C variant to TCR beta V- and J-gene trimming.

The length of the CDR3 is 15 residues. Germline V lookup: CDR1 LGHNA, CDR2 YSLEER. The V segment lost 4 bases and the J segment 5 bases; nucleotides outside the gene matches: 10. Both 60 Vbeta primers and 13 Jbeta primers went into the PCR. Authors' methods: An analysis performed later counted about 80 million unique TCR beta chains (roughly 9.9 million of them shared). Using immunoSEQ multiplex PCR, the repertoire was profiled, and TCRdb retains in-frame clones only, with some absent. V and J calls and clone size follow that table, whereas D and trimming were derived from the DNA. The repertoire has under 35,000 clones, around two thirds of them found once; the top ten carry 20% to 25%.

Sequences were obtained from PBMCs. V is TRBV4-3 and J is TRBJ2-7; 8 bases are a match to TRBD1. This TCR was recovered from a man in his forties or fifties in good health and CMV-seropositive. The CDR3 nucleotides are TGCGCCAGCAGCCCCTATGGGGCAGGGGGCCACGAGCAGTACTTC. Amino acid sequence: CASSPYGAGGHEQYF.